Below, 25 T cell receptor beta chains from the same sample are listed, as sequenced in a study of OX40 agonist ivuxolimab in advanced cancers. TCRdb keeps only in-frame clones here, not all; method: immunoSEQ multiplex PCR. The table records tens of thousands of clones, approximately 80% of them present only once. Sequences were derived from CD4+ or CD8+ T cells sorted from blood, sampled in a trial of the OX40 agonist ivuxolimab. The receptors stem from an adult with an advanced solid tumor such as melanoma, head and neck, liver or kidney cancer.

This clone turned up a few times. The chain employs TRBV6-1 and TRBJ2-3; TRBD2 matches 7 bases. With 9 bases clipped from V and 6 bases from J, the junction kept 12 bases outside the gene matches. From germline, CDR1 is MNHNS and CDR2 SASEGT. This CDR3 region has 14 residues. This CDR3 is CASKRDLGFDTQYF. The CDR3 DNA reads as TGTGCCAGTAAGCGGGACCTGGGCTTTGATACGCAGTATTTT.

The chain is built from TRBV29-1 and TRBJ2-7; no firm D call. The CDR3 is 14 residues long. Germline CDR1 SQVTM, CDR2 ANQGSEA. V was cut by 1 base and J by 1 base, with 11 bases left in between. In DNA form, the CDR3 reads TGCAGCGTTGAAGGAGGTACAGTTTCCTACGAGCAGTACTTC. Its translation is CSVEGGTVSYEQYF.

The chain joins TRBV5-4 to TRBJ2-6; perhaps TRBD2 as D (6 bases). The CDR3 has 18 amino acids. Trimming took 4 bases from V and 0 from J, leaving 17 bases between them. Germline V lookup: CDR1 SGHNT, CDR2 YYREEE (reference sequence). The CDR3 DNA reads TGTGCCAGCAGCCCGGGGTGGAGGGTCGACTCTGGGGCCAACGTCCTGACTTTC. Amino acid sequence: CASSPGWRVDSGANVLTF. Complete variable domain (other parts from reference TRBV5-4 and TRBJ2-6): ETGVTQSPTHLIKTRGQQVTLRCSSQSGHNTVSWYQQALGQGPQFIFQYYREEENGRGNFPPRFSGLQFPNYSSELNVNALELDDSALYLCASSPGWRVDSGANVLTFGAGSRLTVL.

The chain links TRBV2 to TRBJ2-7; TRBD1 or TRBD2 may be the D gene (5 bases each). V lost 6 bases and J lost 1, with 13 bases in between. Per the germline V gene, CDR1 is SNHLY and CDR2 is FYNNEI. The CDR3 has 14 amino acids. This CDR3 is CASSRQPGSYEQYF. The CDR3 DNA follows: TGTGCCAGCAGCCGACAGCCGGGGTCCTACGAGCAGTACTTC.

This chain connects TRBV19 to TRBJ1-2; D unresolved. Trimming removed 4 bases from V and 8 bases from J, with 5 bases in between. Germline CDR1 and CDR2: LNHDA and SQIVND (reference sequence). The CDR3 extends over 10 amino acids. CDR3 nucleotides: TGTGCCAGTAGTAATTACGGCTACACCTTC. It specifies CASSNYGYTF.

This chain uses TRBV6-5 with TRBJ1-5; TRBD1 might be the D (6 bases). With 6 bases removed from V and 6 bases from J, the gap between germline ends came to 12 bases. The CDR3 contains 13 residues. In germline, CDR1 is MNHEY, CDR2 SVGAGI. CDR3: CASSIDRIQPQHF. DNA for the CDR3: TGTGCCAGCAGCATCGACAGGATTCAGCCCCAGCATTTT.

The rearrangement links TRBV11-2 to TRBJ1-1, with 8 bases matching TRBD1. This CDR3 is built from 14 residues. The germline CDR1 and CDR2 sequences are SGHAT and FQNNGV. Trimming removed 4 bases from V and 3 bases from J; junction bases left unmatched: 4. CDR3 bases: TGTGCCAGCAGCTGGACAGGGTCGCACACTGAAGCTTTCTTT. Its protein product is CASSWTGSHTEAFF.

The J gene is TRBJ1-2, the V gene TRBV28, with no clear D. The CDR3 has 13 amino acids. CDR1 and CDR2 from the germline V gene are MDHEN and SYDVKM. V lost 7 bases, J lost 4 bases, and 13 bases lay in between. DNA of the CDR3: TGTGCCAGCAAGGACGGTAGCCTCTATGGCTACACCTTC. This encodes CASKDGSLYGYTF.

The gene calls are TRBV6-5 and TRBJ2-1, with D perhaps TRBD1 (6 bases). Germline values: CDR1 MNHEY, CDR2 SVGAGI. V was clipped by 9 bases and J by 6 bases, with 15 bases between them. The CDR3 sequence is 13 residues long. The CDR3 DNA is TGTGCCAGTGGAAGGGCAGGGGTCAATGAGCAGTTCTTC. Residues: CASGRAGVNEQFF.

The chain links TRBV19 to TRBJ2-7; TRBD2 might be the D (5 bases). Germline CDR1 LNHDA, CDR2 SQIVND (reference sequence). V was pared by 5 bases and J by 2 bases, with 19 bases between. The CDR3 extends over 16 amino acids. The CDR3 DNA sequence: TGTGCCAGTAGTCCCAAATGGGGAAGAGGGCCCTACGAGCAGTACTTC. The encoded protein is CASSPKWGRGPYEQYF.

The chain employs TRBV28 and TRBJ2-7; 8 positions agree with TRBD1. V lost 4 bases to trimming and J lost 4 bases; unmatched junction nucleotides: 12. In germline, CDR1 is MDHEN, CDR2 SYDVKM. This CDR3 has 16 amino acids. The CDR3, as DNA: TGTGCCAGCAGTTCCCCCGGACAGGGTCTTTTTTACGAGCAGTACTTC. It is translated as CASSSPGQGLFYEQYF.

This sequence joins TRBV10-1 and TRBJ2-1, with 11 bases fitting TRBD2. The V gene end was trimmed by 0 bases and the J gene end by 12 bases; junction bases not matched to a gene: 1. Looked up from germline, CDR1 is WNHNN and CDR2 is SYGVQD (reference sequence). The CDR3 contains 13 residues. The CDR3 protein is CASSESGTSGQFF. CDR3 sequence (DNA): TGCGCCAGCAGTGAGTCGGGGACTAGCGGGCAGTTCTTC.

The chain is built from TRBV19 and TRBJ2-6; TRBD1 is a possible D gene (6 bases). CDR3 size: 21 residues. V lost 0 bases and J lost 0, with 21 bases in between. CDR1 LNHDA and CDR2 SQIVND come from the germline V gene (reference sequence). CDR3 sequence (DNA): TGTGCCAGTAGTATAGATCAGGACAGCTTGTTCAAAAGCTCTGGGGCCAACGTCCTGACTTTC. It codes for CASSIDQDSLFKSSGANVLTF.

A single count supports this clone. The gene calls are TRBV5-8 and TRBJ1-4; D is ambiguous. The CDR3 totals 17 residues. Trimming shortened V by 1 base and J by 0 bases, and 13 bases separated the two germline ends. The germline CDR1 and CDR2 sequences are SGHTS and YDEGEE. This CDR3 reads CASSLMYPATTNEKLFF. CDR3 DNA: TGTGCCAGCAGCTTGATGTACCCTGCGACAACTAATGAAAAACTGTTTTTT.

The chain has TRBV25-1 and TRBJ1-4; a weak D match, TRBD1 (6 bases). The CDR3 has 15 amino acids. Trimming stripped 2 bases from V and 6 bases from J, with 13 bases between. CDR1 is MGHDK and CDR2 is SYGVNS in the germline V gene. The CDR3 reads CASSEGAGVDEKLFF. The DNA of the CDR3 is TGTGCCAGCAGTGAAGGGGCAGGGGTGGATGAAAAACTGTTTTTT.

The rearrangement joins TRBV28 to TRBJ1-5; TRBD1 matches at 7 bases. The trim removed 2 bases at V and 4 bases at J, leaving 8 bases unmatched. Looked up from germline, CDR1 is MDHEN and CDR2 is SYDVKM. The CDR3 contains 16 residues. CDR3 bases: TGTGCCAGCAGTTTAATTGAGGGGGCGGGGAATCAGCCCCAGCATTTT. Residues: CASSLIEGAGNQPQHF. The full variable domain, completed using reference TRBV28 and TRBJ1-5, is DVKVTQSSRYLVKRTGEKVFLECVQDMDHENMFWYRQDPGLGLRLIYFSYDVKMKEKGDIPEGYSVSREKKERFSLILESASTNQTSMYLCASSLIEGAGNQPQHFGDGTRLSIL.

This chain links TRBV2 with TRBJ2-1, with TRBD1 identical over 8 bases. The trim removed 7 bases at V and 6 bases at J, leaving 11 bases unmatched. The V gene's germline CDR1 is SNHLY and CDR2 FYNNEI. The CDR3 is made up of 15 amino acids. CDR3 loop: CASNLRQGSRNEQFF. CDR3 DNA sequence: TGTGCCAGCAACCTAAGACAGGGGAGCCGCAATGAGCAGTTCTTC. Full variable domain (missing parts from reference TRBV2 and TRBJ2-1): EPEVTQTPSHQVTQMGQEVILRCVPISNHLYFYWYRQILGQKVEFLVSFYNNEISEKSEIFDDQFSVERPDGSNFTLKIRSTKLEDSAMYFCASNLRQGSRNEQFFGPGTRLTVL.

V gene TRBV7-8 combines with J gene TRBJ2-4; possible D gene TRBD1, 5 bases. Deletions cut 4 bases from V and 9 bases from J, with 10 bases between. This CDR3 has 12 residues. Germline V gene sequence: CDR1 SGHVS, CDR2 FQNEAQ. The CDR3 reads CASSSTRGIQYF. The CDR3 nucleotides are TGTGCCAGCAGCTCCACAAGGGGCATTCAGTACTTC.

This sequence joins TRBV30 and TRBJ2-3; 10 positions agree with TRBD2. V trimming: 6 bases; J trimming: 9 bases; junction bases outside the gene matches: 18. Germline V gives CDR1 GTSNPN, CDR2 SVGIG (reference sequence). This CDR3 has 16 residues. The DNA of the CDR3 is TGTGCCTGTCGAAGCGGGAGGGCCGTTCTCCGGGGGACGCAGTATTTT. It specifies CACRSGRAVLRGTQYF.

The chain links TRBV30 to TRBJ1-2, with 10 bases lining up with TRBD1. Losses at the gene ends were 3 bases for V and 2 bases for J; bases not matched to a gene: 12. The CDR3 runs to 17 residues. Germline CDR1 is GTSNPN and CDR2 is SVGIG (reference sequence). The CDR3, as DNA: TGTGCCTGGAGGGACCGGGACAGGGGTTGGGGAAACTATGGCTACACCTTC. Protein: CAWRDRDRGWGNYGYTF.

The chain employs TRBV2 and TRBJ1-5; TRBD1 is a possible D gene (5 bases). Between the trimmed V and J ends, which lost 8 bases and 9 bases, there was a span of 14 bases. Germline V gives CDR1 SNHLY, CDR2 FYNNEI. This CDR3 region has 12 residues. The DNA for the CDR3 is TGTGCCAGCGGGGCGGTTCAAGGGCCCCAGCATTTT. This sequence encodes CASGAVQGPQHF.

The J gene is TRBJ2-4, the V gene TRBV28; either TRBD1 or TRBD2 may fit D (5 bases each). The CDR3 runs 17 residues. Germline V lookup: CDR1 MDHEN, CDR2 SYDVKM. V was clipped by 9 bases and J by 0 bases, with 21 bases between them. This CDR3 reads CASSGRGFRSAKNIQYF. The CDR3, as DNA: TGTGCCAGTTCGGGGCGAGGGTTTCGATCAGCCAAAAACATTCAGTACTTC.

The rearrangement joins TRBV29-1 to TRBJ2-5; a weak D match, TRBD1 (5 bases). Trimming cost V 3 bases and J 5 bases, with 10 bases left between them. Germline CDR1 is SQVTM and CDR2 is ANQGSEA. This CDR3 region has 12 residues. Here the CDR3 reads CSVEYRFETQYF. DNA for the CDR3: TGCAGCGTTGAGTACAGGTTTGAGACCCAGTACTTC.

CDR3 region: CAWSVDYGYTF. As DNA, the CDR3 is TGTGCCTGGAGTGTGGACTATGGCTACACCTTC. This sequence joins TRBV30 and TRBJ1-2, with D unclear. V was pared by 0 bases and J by 3 bases, with 2 bases between. The CDR3 covers 11 residues. The germline V gene has CDR1 GTSNPN and CDR2 SVGIG (reference sequence).

V and J are TRBV2 and TRBJ2-2; 7 nucleotides line up with TRBD2. Germline V lookup: CDR1 SNHLY, CDR2 FYNNEI. The CDR3 runs 15 residues. The V and J ends lost 6 bases and 6 bases, in that order; junction bases with no gene match: 10. The CDR3 loop reads CASSAGEWYAGELFF. In DNA form, the CDR3 reads TGTGCCAGCAGCGCGGGAGAGTGGTATGCCGGGGAGCTGTTTTTT.